Listed here are 11 T cell receptor beta chains from one sample, sequenced in a study of shared clonotypes between healthy human individuals. Generated by immunoSEQ multiplex PCR, the TCRdb table keeps only in-frame clones and is missing some. Of under 600,000 clones detected, around 78% appear once; the ten largest clones hold around 11%. Sequencing was performed on PBMCs. The receptors come from a woman in her thirties or forties in good health. Some clones in this sample may be carry-over from other donors' samples.

Comments on this clone: Other DNA sequences within the sample encode an identical CDR3. J is TRBJ1-1 and V is TRBV11-3; perhaps TRBD1 as D (6 bases). CDR1 is SGHNT and CDR2 is YENEEA in the germline V gene. This CDR3 has 14 amino acids. The V gene lost 1 base and the J gene lost 5 bases, with 11 bases spanning the gap. CDR3 sequence: CASSLGRGSTEAFF. CDR3 DNA sequence: TGTGCCAGCAGCTTAGGCAGGGGAAGTACTGAAGCTTTCTTT. Complete variable domain (other parts from reference TRBV11-3 and TRBJ1-1): EAGVVQSPRYKIIEKKQPVAFWCNPISGHNTLYWYLQNLGQGPELLIRYENEEAVDDSQLPKDRFSAERLKGVDSTLKIQPAELGDSAVYLCASSLGRGSTEAFFGQGTRLTVV.

The chain uses TRBV6-1 and TRBJ1-1; D is uncertain. From germline, CDR1 is MNHNS and CDR2 SASEGT. With 3 bases removed from V and 1 base from J, the gap between germline ends came to 6 bases. This CDR3 has 13 residues. The chain's CDR3 is CASSDQPNTEAFF. The DNA of the CDR3 is TGTGCCAGCAGTGATCAACCGAACACTGAAGCTTTCTTT.

V is TRBV5-1 and J is TRBJ2-5, with TRBD1 identical over 8 bases. This CDR3 has 15 amino acids. The junction had 10 bases not matched to a gene; V was cut back by 4 bases and J by 5 bases. The germline V gene encodes CDR1 SGHRS and CDR2 YFSETQ. CDR3 sequence reads: CASSNQQGAGETQYF. The CDR3 nucleotides are TGCGCCAGCAGCAATCAGCAGGGGGCAGGGGAGACCCAGTACTTC.

The chain combines TRBV21-1 with TRBJ1-4; the D segment call TRBD1 is taken from the table without a DNA check. TRBV21-1 counts as a pseudogene. This CDR3 is built from 18 residues. CDR3 nucleotide sequence: TGTGCCAGCAGCAAAGAGTGCAGGGGCGACGATCTTAATGAAAAACTGTTTTTT. Translation: CASSKECRGDDLNEKLFF.

The J gene is TRBJ1-1, the V gene TRBV5-6; 9 bases match TRBD1. The V gene's germline CDR1 is SGHDT and CDR2 YYEEEE. V trimming: 3 bases; J trimming: 0 bases; junction bases outside the gene matches: 3. The CDR3 consists of 15 residues. The CDR3 reads CASSWGTGMNTEAFF. DNA for the CDR3: TGTGCCAGCAGCTGGGGGACAGGGATGAACACTGAAGCTTTCTTT.

The gene calls are TRBV7-2 and TRBJ2-3; TRBD1 matches at 7 bases. Looked up from germline, CDR1 is SGHTA and CDR2 is FQGNSA. The V segment lost 3 bases and the J segment 1 base; nucleotides outside the gene matches: 4. The CDR3 has 15 residues. The CDR3 nucleotides read TGTGCCAGCAGCTTCAACAGGGGACGCACAGATACGCAGTATTTT. Translated: CASSFNRGRTDTQYF.

In nucleotides, the CDR3 is TGTGCCAGCAGCTTAGATTGGGCGGGAGAGGAGACCCAGTACTTC. The encoded protein is CASSLDWAGEETQYF. The chain employs TRBV11-2 and TRBJ2-5, with 7 bases matching TRBD2. Losses at the gene ends were 0 bases for V and 5 bases for J; bases not matched to a gene: 6. CDR3 length: 15 residues. Germline V lookup: CDR1 SGHAT, CDR2 FQNNGV.

This clone was seen a few times. The chain uses TRBV7-2 and TRBJ1-1; D is unclear. The germline gives CDR1 SGHTA, CDR2 FQGNSA. CDR3 length: 14 residues. V dropped 2 bases and J dropped 4 bases, with 11 bases sitting between them. The CDR3 nucleotides are TGTGCCAGCAGCTTATACAGAGAAGGCACTGAAGCTTTCTTT. Its translation: CASSLYREGTEAFF.

The chain couples TRBV14 to TRBJ2-2; tentative D call: TRBD1 (6 bases). Trimming shortened V by 4 bases and J by 1 base, and 10 bases separated the two germline ends. Germline V CDR1 and CDR2: SGHDN, FVKESK. This CDR3 contains 15 residues. CDR3 sequence (DNA): TGTGCCAGCAGCCCCAGGGGTAGGAACACCGGGGAGCTGTTTTTT. Protein sequence: CASSPRGRNTGELFF.

This clone occurred a few times. The chain links TRBV6-5 to TRBJ2-7, with D perhaps matching TRBD2 (6 bases). CDR1 MNHEY and CDR2 SVGAGI come from the germline V gene. V gave up 7 bases and J gave up 3 bases, with 16 bases separating them. This CDR3 is 14 amino acids long. As DNA, the CDR3 is TGTGCCAGCAACCCGGGACTCAGGGACTACGAGCAGTACTTC. It codes for CASNPGLRDYEQYF.

The chain uses TRBV28 and TRBJ1-1, with D possibly being TRBD1 (5 bases). The CDR3 is 12 residues long. The V end was cut by 3 bases, the J end by 10 bases, with 12 bases between. The germline gives CDR1 MDHEN, CDR2 SYDVKM. The CDR3 DNA sequence: TGTGCCAGCAGTTTGCGTCAGGGAACAGCTTTCTTT. Its translation: CASSLRQGTAFF. Full variable domain (outside the CDR3, taken from reference TRBV28 and TRBJ1-1): DVKVTQSSRYLVKRTGEKVFLECVQDMDHENMFWYRQDPGLGLRLIYFSYDVKMKEKGDIPEGYSVSREKKERFSLILESASTNQTSMYLCASSLRQGTAFFGQGTRLTVV.